These 27 T cell receptor beta chains came from one sample sequenced in a study of blood T cell repertoires in COVID-19. The table came from immunoSEQ multiplex PCR; TCRdb's copy has only in-frame clones and leaves some out. The table records some 250,000 clones, 75% to 90% of them present only once. Sequenced sample: peripheral blood. The receptors derive from a man aged 30 to 45 with active or convalescent COVID-19.

V gene TRBV7-9 combines with J gene TRBJ1-3, with 7 bases fitting TRBD1. Germline CDR1 is SEHNR and CDR2 is FQNEAQ (reference sequence). The CDR3 runs 13 residues. V lost 7 bases, J lost 3 bases, and 3 bases stayed unmatched. The CDR3 sequence: CASKGAVGNTIYF. DNA for the CDR3: TGTGCCAGCAAGGGGGCGGTTGGAAACACCATATATTTT.

The sample holds one count of this clone. The J gene is TRBJ1-1, the V gene TRBV6-1, with 7 bases lining up with TRBD1. This CDR3 is 15 amino acids long. CDR1 and CDR2 from the germline V gene are MNHNS and SASEGT. The ends lost 1 base at V and 6 bases at J; junction bases unmatched: 8. CDR3: CASSEVDRAPAEAFF. The CDR3 DNA reads as TGTGCCAGCAGTGAAGTAGACAGGGCCCCCGCTGAAGCTTTCTTT.

The chain combines TRBV6-1 with TRBJ2-7; the D gene is possibly TRBD2 (6 bases). Trimming removed 2 bases from V and 2 bases from J, with 13 bases in between. CDR3 length equals 15 residues. Germline CDR1 and CDR2: MNHNS and SASEGT. The CDR3: CASSERGSSTYEQYF. DNA for the CDR3: TGTGCCAGCAGTGAACGGGGGTCTAGCACCTACGAGCAGTACTTC.

The genes are TRBV7-2 and TRBJ1-2, with 7 positions matching TRBD1. The V gene end was trimmed by 3 bases and the J gene end by 5 bases; junction bases not matched to a gene: 15. CDR3 length: 17 amino acids. Germline CDR1 is SGHTA and CDR2 is FQGNSA. The CDR3 coding sequence is TGTGCCAGCAGCTTCGGACCTACTGACAGGGCCGGATATGGCTACACCTTC. Translated, it gives CASSFGPTDRAGYGYTF.

V gene TRBV7-3 combines with J gene TRBJ1-6, with 9 bases matching TRBD1. V dropped 5 bases and J dropped 9; count of bases not matched to a gene: 8. This CDR3 spans 15 amino acids. Germline CDR1 reads SGHTA; CDR2 reads FQGTGA. The CDR3 DNA sequence: TGTGCCAGCAGCGACGGGACAGGGAATCTTTCACCCCTCCACTTT. Its protein is CASSDGTGNLSPLHF.

The chain links TRBV7-2 to TRBJ2-3; 8 nucleotides line up with TRBD2. The trim removed 1 base at V and 0 bases at J, leaving 6 bases unmatched. CDR1 is SGHTA, CDR2 FQGNSA, per germline. CDR3 length equals 17 residues. The DNA of the CDR3 is TGTGCCAGCAGCTTAGATCTCTCTAGCGGGAGCACAGATACGCAGTATTTT. Protein sequence: CASSLDLSSGSTDTQYF.

The chain links TRBV7-6 to TRBJ1-3; perhaps TRBD1 as D (5 bases). Trimming left V 5 bases short and J 4 bases short, with 18 bases between. Germline assignment: CDR1 SGHVS and CDR2 FNYEAQ. This CDR3 is 16 amino acids long. CDR3: CASSHPRGRKGNTIYF. The CDR3 DNA follows: TGTGCCAGCAGCCATCCTCGGGGGAGAAAAGGAAACACCATATATTTT.

The chain joins TRBV7-8 to TRBJ2-5; 8 nucleotides align to TRBD2. The length of the CDR3 is 17 residues. The junction had 12 bases not matched to a gene; V was cut back by 5 bases and J by 1 base. Per germline, CDR1 SGHVS and CDR2 FQNEAQ. CDR3 sequence: CASSQTGRGAIQETQYF. The CDR3 nucleotides are TGTGCCAGCAGCCAAACGGGGCGGGGGGCGATCCAAGAGACCCAGTACTTC.

This clone was seen just once. This chain joins TRBV3-1 (or the pseudogene TRBV3-2) and TRBJ2-7; 9 nucleotides align to TRBD1. The length of the CDR3 is 16 residues. Unmatched junction bases numbered 10, after V lost 4 bases and J lost 3 bases. Germline values: CDR1 LGHDT, CDR2 YNNKEL (reference sequence). The CDR3 sequence: CASSRVTGTGNYEQYF. The CDR3 DNA sequence: TGTGCCAGCAGCCGAGTGACCGGGACAGGGAACTACGAGCAGTACTTC.

The J gene is TRBJ2-5, the V gene TRBV19; a possible D gene is TRBD1 (5 bases). V was trimmed by 6 bases and J by 0 bases, leaving 8 bases between them. The CDR3 has 13 residues. From germline, CDR1 is LNHDA and CDR2 SQIVND (reference sequence). CDR3 loop: CASRSTDQETQYF. The CDR3 nucleotides read TGTGCCAGTAGATCGACAGACCAAGAGACCCAGTACTTC.

The gene calls are TRBV4-2 and TRBJ2-2; 15 bases agree with TRBD2. The CDR3 covers 20 residues. V lost 3 bases and J lost 7; bases outside the gene matches: 15. Germline V gene lookup returns CDR1 LGHNA and CDR2 YNFKEQ. In DNA, the CDR3 is TGTGCCAGCAGCCACCGCCTATACGGACTAGCGGGGGGGAGAGTCGGGGAGCTGTTTTTT. Its translation: CASSHRLYGLAGGRVGELFF.

V gene TRBV4-1 combines with J gene TRBJ2-1; 9 bases match TRBD2. There are 14 residues in the CDR3. After removal of 4 bases from V and 8 bases from J, the junction contained 6 bases not matched to a gene. The germline V gene has CDR1 MGHRA and CDR2 YSYEKL. The CDR3 coding sequence is TGCGCCAGCAGCCCGCCTAGCGGGGCGGATGAGCAGTTCTTC. Protein product: CASSPPSGADEQFF.

V and J are TRBV6-5 and TRBJ2-3; possible D gene TRBD2, 6 bases. This CDR3 is built from 15 residues. CDR1 is MNHEY, CDR2 SVGAGI, per germline. V lost 4 bases and J 2 bases, leaving 13 bases between the germline ends. The CDR3 coding sequence is TGTGCCAGCAGTTCCGAGGAGGGGTCCACAGATACGCAGTATTTT. Amino acids: CASSSEEGSTDTQYF.

The V and J genes are TRBV9 and TRBJ2-5, with TRBD2 identical over 8 bases. The J segment lost 2 bases and the V segment lost 3 bases, leaving 6 bases of the junction unmatched. The germline gives CDR1 SGDLS, CDR2 YYNGEE. The CDR3 has 15 amino acids. CDR3 region: CASSAKRLAQETQYF. CDR3 nucleotides: TGTGCCAGCAGCGCGAAAAGACTAGCGCAAGAGACCCAGTACTTC.

J is TRBJ1-1 and V is TRBV4-2; 7 bases line up with TRBD1. V shed 0 bases and J 4 bases; nucleotides not matched to a gene: 5. CDR1 is LGHNA and CDR2 is YNFKEQ in the germline V gene. The CDR3 consists of 15 residues. This CDR3 is CASSQDYRQGTEAFF. The CDR3 DNA is TGTGCCAGCAGCCAAGACTACCGACAGGGCACTGAAGCTTTCTTT.

The rearrangement links TRBV9 to TRBJ1-2, with TRBD1 matching 8 bases. The CDR3 totals 13 residues. Germline CDR1 reads SGDLS; CDR2 reads YYNGEE. The ends lost 6 bases at V and 6 bases at J; junction bases unmatched: 7. CDR3 sequence reads: CASTGTGPDGYTF. The CDR3 nucleotides are TGTGCCAGCACGGGGACAGGCCCCGATGGCTACACCTTC.

V gene TRBV5-1 combines with J gene TRBJ1-6; D remains unclear. V was shortened by 1 base and J by 7 bases, with 9 bases between the two germline ends. Germline values: CDR1 SGHRS, CDR2 YFSETQ. This CDR3 comprises 14 residues. The DNA of the CDR3 is TGCGCCAGCAGCTTGCCCCTAGCCAATTCACCCCTCCACTTT. Its protein product is CASSLPLANSPLHF. Filled out from reference TRBV5-1 and TRBJ1-6, the complete variable domain reads KAGVTQTPRYLIKTRGQQVTLSCSPISGHRSVSWYQQTPGQGLQFLFEYFSETQRNKGNFPGRFSGRQFSNSRSEMNVSTLELGDSALYLCASSLPLANSPLHFGNGTRLTVT.

J is TRBJ2-1 and V is TRBV11-3; tentative D call: TRBD2 (6 bases). Trimming cost V 5 bases and J 4 bases, with 15 bases left between them. The V gene's germline CDR1 is SGHNT and CDR2 YENEEA. The CDR3 is made up of 15 amino acids. CDR3 bases: TGTGCCAGCAGCCGTCTACAGGAGGGGTACAATGAGCAGTTCTTC. Residues: CASSRLQEGYNEQFF.

This clone showed up just a few times. The chain carries TRBV5-6 and TRBJ2-7; 11 nucleotides align to TRBD2. The ends lost 2 bases at V and 6 bases at J; junction bases unmatched: 10. Germline V gives CDR1 SGHDT, CDR2 YYEEEE. The CDR3 has 16 amino acids. In nucleotides, the CDR3 is TGTGCCAGCAGCTTCCTTAGCGGGGGGGCTCCGGGCGAGCAGTACTTC. Its translation: CASSFLSGGAPGEQYF.

This chain connects TRBV7-2 to TRBJ2-7; 8 nucleotides line up with TRBD2. Looked up from germline, CDR1 is SGHTA and CDR2 is FQGNSA. The length of the CDR3 is 14 residues. V lost 0 bases and J lost 4; bases outside the gene matches: 2. CDR3 bases: TGTGCCAGCAGCTTAGCCGGGGGGGGATACGAGCAGTACTTC. It specifies CASSLAGGGYEQYF.

This sequence joins TRBV6-6 and TRBJ2-7; 11 bases are shared with TRBD1. The CDR3 is 14 amino acids. V gave up 5 bases and J gave up 5 bases; unmatched junction bases: 5. The germline V gene has CDR1 MNHNY and CDR2 SVGAGI (reference sequence). Written as DNA, the CDR3 is TGTGCCAGCAGTCACCGGGACAGGGGGAACGAGCAGTACTTC. This sequence encodes CASSHRDRGNEQYF.

V and J are TRBV25-1 and TRBJ1-1; 8 bases agree with TRBD1. The CDR3 has 15 residues. Unmatched junction bases numbered 12, after V lost 6 bases and J lost 6 bases. Germline V gives CDR1 MGHDK, CDR2 SYGVNS. DNA of the CDR3: TGTGCCAGCAGCGCTACAGGACAGGGTAAGCCTGAAGCTTTCTTT. Amino acids: CASSATGQGKPEAFF.

The rearrangement uses TRBV5-4 and TRBJ2-7; 7 nucleotides align to TRBD1. This CDR3 is built from 16 residues. Germline CDR1 SGHNT, CDR2 YYREEE (reference sequence). V lost 2 bases, J lost 0 bases, and 8 bases stayed unmatched. The CDR3 nucleotides are TGTGCCAGCAGCTTTCACCCCGGGACAGTCTCCTACGAGCAGTACTTC. Protein sequence: CASSFHPGTVSYEQYF.

The chain uses TRBV5-4 and TRBJ2-2; 10 bases fit TRBD2. V dropped 7 bases and J dropped 4; count of bases not matched to a gene: 16. The germline CDR1 and CDR2 sequences are SGHNT and YYREEE (reference sequence). This CDR3 has 18 amino acids. The CDR3 nucleotides are TGTGCCAGCGGGCCTAAACGGGGTCTAGCGGGGGTCACCGGGGAGCTGTTTTTT. It translates to CASGPKRGLAGVTGELFF.

V usage is TRBV15 and J usage is TRBJ2-5; D might be TRBD2 (6 bases). CDR1 is LNHNV and CDR2 is YYDKDF in the germline V gene (reference sequence). V lost 0 bases to trimming and J lost 0 bases, with 11 bases between them. The CDR3 spans 16 residues. The DNA for the CDR3 is TGTGCCACCAGCAGAGATAGGCGGGGTTACCAAGAGACCCAGTACTTC. Translation: CATSRDRRGYQETQYF.

The rearrangement joins TRBV7-2 to TRBJ2-7, with 12 bases matching TRBD1. The CDR3 runs to 15 residues. V dropped 6 bases and J dropped 5; count of bases not matched to a gene: 8. The germline V gene has CDR1 SGHTA and CDR2 FQGNSA. DNA for the CDR3: TGTGCCAGCAGGGGGACAGGGGGCAGTATGAACGAGCAGTACTTC. Encoded protein: CASRGTGGSMNEQYF.

The V gene is TRBV12-3 or TRBV12-4, the J gene TRBJ1-1; 8 bases are a match to TRBD1. V lost 6 bases to trimming and J lost 6 bases; unmatched junction nucleotides: 6. The CDR3 has 13 residues. CDR3 in amino acids: CASRQDRGAEAFF. Here the CDR3 DNA reads TGTGCCAGCAGACAAGACAGGGGCGCTGAAGCTTTCTTT.